Shown below are 5 T cell receptor beta chains from a single sample sequenced in a study of T cells in women clearing cervical HPV infection (dated by TCRdb to between 2017 and 2018). The library was made by the immunoSEQ multiplex PCR assay. This is the immuneACCESS table as TCRdb keeps it, with only in-frame sequences that have V and J called. A part of the clones is gone; compared with another copy, unresolved V genes explain less than half, and the rest is unexplained. The data table for this sample lists 45,000 to 55,000 clones. The ten largest clonotypes hold around 1.5% of the sample. The material sequenced was blood buffy coat. The origin of the receptors is a woman aged 18 to 69 with a cervical HPV16 infection that either progressed to CIN3+ or cleared (not recorded which).

Remarks on this clone: The CDR3 extends 3 residues past the end of the read, so its final part is completed from the germline J gene. The chain uses TRBV6-4 and TRBJ2-1, with D tentatively TRBD1 (6 bases). CDR1 is MRHNA and CDR2 is SNTAGT in the germline V gene. V lost 3 bases and J 7 bases, leaving 13 bases between the germline ends. The CDR3 spans 14 residues. The covered CDR3 bases are TGTGCCAGCAGTGATAAAGAGGGGGTGAATGAG. Protein product: CASSDKEGVNE. The CDR3, in full, reads CASSDKEGVNEQFF.

This clone is deemed medium-sized by its frequency. The missing CDR3 end, 3 residues past where the read stops, is filled in from the germline J gene. The genes are TRBV20-1 and TRBJ2-6; TRBD2 agrees at 9 bases. CDR3 length equals 18 residues. V trimming: 1 base; J trimming: 0 bases; junction bases outside the gene matches: 7. The germline V gene encodes CDR1 DFQATT and CDR2 SNEGSKA (reference sequence). The CDR3 sequence: CSARVPSGKRSGANVLTF. CDR3 DNA, as far as it was read: TGCAGTGCTAGAGTTCCTAGCGGGAAACGCTCTGGGGCCAACGTC.

Notes on this clone: The CDR3 is cut off 3 residues early in the read; its end comes from the germline J gene. The genes are TRBV20-1 and TRBJ2-7; D is possibly TRBD2 (6 bases). V lost 4 bases and J lost 0, with 10 bases in between. Germline loops: CDR1 DFQATT, CDR2 SNEGSKA (reference sequence). The CDR3 is 13 residues long. CDR3 sequence reads: CSANRGTSYEQYF. The covered CDR3 bases are TGCAGTGCTAATCGGGGGACCTCCTACGAG.

CDR3 bases read: TGTGCCAGCAGCCAAGGGCCAACGGGGAGAAACATT. It translates to CASSQGPTGRNI. The full CDR3 is CASSQGPTGRNIQYF. The V call is TRBV14, the J call TRBJ2-4; D may be TRBD2 (5 bases). The read gets to within 3 residues of the CDR3 end, and the germline J gene fills in the rest. Deletions cut 1 base from V and 6 bases from J, with 13 bases between. This CDR3 has 15 amino acids. CDR1 and CDR2 from the germline V gene are SGHDN and FVKESK.

As regards this clone: The read falls 3 residues short of the CDR3 end, and the missing part is taken from the germline J gene. The chain recombines TRBV27 with TRBJ2-3, with 12 positions matching TRBD2. This CDR3 is 18 amino acids long. Germline V gene data show CDR1 as MNHEY and CDR2 as SMNVEV (reference sequence). V shed 6 bases, J shed 1 base, and the junction held 11 bases outside the gene matches. The CDR3 bases that were read are TGTGCCAGCAGCATCGCTAGCGGGAGGGCCTCGGGCACAGATACG. It is translated as CASSIASGRASGTDT. The full CDR3 is CASSIASGRASGTDTQYF.